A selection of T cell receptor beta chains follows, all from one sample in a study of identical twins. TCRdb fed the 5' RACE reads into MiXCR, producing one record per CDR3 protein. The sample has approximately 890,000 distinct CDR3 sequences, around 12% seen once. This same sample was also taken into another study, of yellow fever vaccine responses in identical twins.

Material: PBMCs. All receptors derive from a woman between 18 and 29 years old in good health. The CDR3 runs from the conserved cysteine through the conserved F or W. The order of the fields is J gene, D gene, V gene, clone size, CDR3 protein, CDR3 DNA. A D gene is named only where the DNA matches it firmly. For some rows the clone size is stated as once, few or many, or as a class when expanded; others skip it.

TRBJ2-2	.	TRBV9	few	CASSATEANTGELFF	TGTGCCAGCAGCGCGACGGAAGCGAACACCGGGGAGCTGTTTTTT
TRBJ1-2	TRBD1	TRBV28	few	CASSFRDRVKRYGYTF	TGTGCCAGCAGTTTCCGGGACAGGGTGAAACGCTATGGCTACACCTTC
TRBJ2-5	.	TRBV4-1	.	CASSLLALGETQYF	TGCGCCAGCAGCCTTCTAGCGCTGGGTGAGACCCAGTACTTC
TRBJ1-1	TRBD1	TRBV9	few	CASSPDRGITEAFF	TGTGCCAGCAGCCCGGACAGGGGTATAACTGAAGCTTTCTTT
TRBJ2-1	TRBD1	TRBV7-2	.	CASSWDRSDNEQFF	TGTGCCAGCAGCTGGGACAGGTCCGACAATGAGCAGTTCTTC
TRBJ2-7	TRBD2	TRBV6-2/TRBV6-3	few	CASTWSGRFEQYF	TGTGCCAGCACCTGGAGCGGGAGGTTCGAGCAGTACTTC
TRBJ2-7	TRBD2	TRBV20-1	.	CSAREIAGGSNEQYF	TGCAGTGCTCGAGAGATAGCGGGAGGGTCCAACGAGCAGTACTTC
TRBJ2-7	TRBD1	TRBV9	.	CASSASGTATYEQYF	TGTGCCAGCAGCGCCTCCGGGACAGCGACCTACGAGCAGTACTTC
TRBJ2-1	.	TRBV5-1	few	CASSLTVWGGVKRSYNEQFF	TGCGCCAGCAGCTTAACAGTTTGGGGTGGGGTCAAGCGCTCCTACAATGAGCAGTTCTTC
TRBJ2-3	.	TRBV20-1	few	CSVSPGDTQYF	TGCAGTGTCTCTCCCGGAGATACGCAGTATTTT
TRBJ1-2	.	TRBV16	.	CASSRRLTNYGYTF	TGTGCCAGCAGCCGAAGACTAACTAACTATGGCTACACCTTC
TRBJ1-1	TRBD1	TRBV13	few	CASSPHDRVGTEAFF	TGTGCCAGCAGCCCCCACGACAGGGTCGGCACTGAAGCTTTCTTT
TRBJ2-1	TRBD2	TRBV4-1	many	CASSHEGPSGGQFYNEQFF	TGCGCCAGCAGCCACGAGGGCCCTAGCGGGGGCCAATTTTACAATGAGCAGTTCTTC
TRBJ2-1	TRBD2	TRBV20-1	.	CSARTPTSGSGSEQFF	TGCAGTGCCCGAACACCGACTAGCGGGAGTGGAAGTGAGCAGTTCTTC
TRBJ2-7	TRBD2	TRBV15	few	CATSRVAGNEQYF	TGTGCCACCAGCAGAGTAGCGGGGAACGAGCAGTACTTC
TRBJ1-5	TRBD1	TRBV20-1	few	CSAREGQGASQPQHF	TGCAGTGCTAGAGAGGGACAGGGGGCGAGTCAGCCCCAGCATTTT
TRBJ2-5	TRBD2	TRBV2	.	CASRWNMKRELYQETQYF	TGTGCCAGCAGGTGGAATATGAAGCGGGAACTGTACCAAGAGACCCAGTACTTC
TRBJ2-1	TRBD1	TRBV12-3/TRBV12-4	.	CASSLIQTGGDEQFF	TGTGCCAGCAGTTTAATCCAAACAGGGGGAGATGAGCAGTTCTTC
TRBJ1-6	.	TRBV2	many	CASSENSPLHF	TGTGCCAGCAGTGAGAATTCACCCCTCCACTTT
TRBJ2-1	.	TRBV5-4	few	CASSLGGTAEQFF	TGTGCCAGCAGCTTGGGGGGTACGGCTGAGCAGTTCTTC
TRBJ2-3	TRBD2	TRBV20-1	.	CSASSREGLADTQYF	TGCAGTGCTAGTTCCCGGGAGGGCCTAGCAGATACGCAGTATTTT
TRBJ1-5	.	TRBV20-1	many	CSARETALQPQHF	TGCAGTGCTAGAGAGACAGCGTTACAGCCCCAGCATTTT
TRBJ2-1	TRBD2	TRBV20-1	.	CSASGAGASYNEQFF	TGCAGTGCTAGTGGCGCGGGAGCTAGCTACAATGAGCAGTTCTTC
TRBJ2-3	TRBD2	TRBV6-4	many	CASRLAGPDTQYF	TGTGCCAGCAGACTAGCGGGGCCAGATACGCAGTATTTT
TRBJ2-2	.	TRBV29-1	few	CSVSGRLNTGELFF	TGCAGCGTTTCGGGTCGCCTGAACACCGGGGAGCTGTTTTTT
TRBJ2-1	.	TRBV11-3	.	CASLTGGTSGQQFF	TGTGCCAGTCTAACAGGCGGGACCTCAGGTCAGCAGTTCTTC
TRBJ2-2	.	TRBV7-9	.	CASSSPLQGGFRGELFF	TGTGCCAGCAGCTCCCCACTTCAGGGAGGATTCCGTGGGGAGCTGTTTTTT
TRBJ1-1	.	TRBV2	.	CANRVQQSTEAFF	TGTGCCAACAGGGTTCAGCAGAGCACTGAAGCTTTCTTT
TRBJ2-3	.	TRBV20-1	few	CSAMGPTTDTQYF	TGCAGTGCTATGGGACCAACCACAGATACGCAGTATTTT
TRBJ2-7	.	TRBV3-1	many	CASSHLLDYEQYF	TGTGCCAGCAGCCATTTACTTGACTACGAGCAGTACTTC
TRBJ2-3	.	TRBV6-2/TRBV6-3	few	CASSYPTRPGDTQYF	TGTGCCAGCAGTTATCCGACGAGGCCCGGAGATACGCAGTATTTT
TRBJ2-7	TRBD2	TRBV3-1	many	CASNSLAGGHEQYF	TGTGCCAGCAACTCACTAGCGGGAGGTCACGAGCAGTACTTC
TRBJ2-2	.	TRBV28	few	CASSWERNTGELFF	TGTGCCAGCAGTTGGGAAAGAAACACCGGGGAGCTGTTTTTT
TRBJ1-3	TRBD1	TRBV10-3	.	CAISPVLMGQGAGGNTIYF	TGTGCCATCAGCCCCGTTCTGATGGGGCAGGGGGCTGGAGGAAACACCATATATTTT
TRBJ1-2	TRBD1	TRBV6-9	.	CASSYFRQGVNYGYTF	TGTGCCAGCAGTTATTTTCGACAGGGGGTCAACTATGGCTACACCTTC
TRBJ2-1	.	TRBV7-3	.	CASSLSGLASYNEQFF	TGTGCCAGCAGCTTAAGTGGTCTAGCAAGTTACAATGAGCAGTTCTTC
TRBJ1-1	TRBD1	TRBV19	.	CASSYRGYTEAFF	TGTGCCAGTAGTTACAGGGGCTACACTGAAGCTTTCTTT
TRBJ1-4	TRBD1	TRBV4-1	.	CASSQEVRTGDLSDEKLFF	TGCGCCAGCAGCCAAGAGGTTCGGACAGGGGATCTAAGCGATGAAAAACTGTTTTTT
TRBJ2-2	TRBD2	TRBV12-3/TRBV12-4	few	CASSSHWGASGYSNTGELFF	TGTGCCAGCAGTTCCCATTGGGGGGCTAGCGGGTATTCGAACACCGGGGAGCTGTTTTTT
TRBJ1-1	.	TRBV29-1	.	CSVEARREAFF	TGCAGCGTTGAAGCCCGACGAGAAGCTTTCTTT
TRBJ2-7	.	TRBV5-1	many	CASSLVGQNEQYF	TGCGCCAGCAGCTTGGTGGGGCAGAACGAGCAGTACTTC
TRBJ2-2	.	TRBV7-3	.	CASSLTTKGSGELFF	TGTGCCAGCAGCTTAACGACCAAGGGGTCCGGGGAGCTGTTTTTT
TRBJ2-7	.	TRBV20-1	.	CSAPRGKPYEQYF	TGCAGTGCTCCGCGAGGGAAGCCCTACGAGCAGTACTTC
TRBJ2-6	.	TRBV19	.	CASSIPGKSGANVLTF	TGTGCCAGTAGTATCCCCGGGAAGTCTGGGGCCAACGTCCTGACTTTC
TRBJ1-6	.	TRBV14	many	CASSTRGNSPLHF	TGTGCCAGCAGTACCAGGGGCAATTCACCCCTCCACTTT
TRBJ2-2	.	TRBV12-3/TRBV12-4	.	CASSYAATGELFF	TGTGCCAGCAGTTACGCAGCAACCGGGGAGCTGTTTTTT
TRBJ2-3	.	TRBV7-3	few	CASSLKDHTDTQYF	TGTGCCAGCAGCTTAAAGGATCACACAGATACGCAGTATTTT
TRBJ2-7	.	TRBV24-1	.	CATSDRDDEQYF	TGTGCCACCAGTGACCGAGACGACGAGCAGTACTTC
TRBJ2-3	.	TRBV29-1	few	CSVLPGASTDTQYF	TGCAGCGTCCTTCCTGGGGCTAGCACAGATACGCAGTATTTT
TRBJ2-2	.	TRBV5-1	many	CASSPEGRTGELFF	TGCGCCAGCAGCCCGGAGGGCCGCACCGGGGAGCTGTTTTTT
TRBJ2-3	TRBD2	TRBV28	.	CASSFIGTSLTDTQYF	TGTGCCAGCAGTTTTATAGGGACTAGCCTCACAGATACGCAGTATTTT
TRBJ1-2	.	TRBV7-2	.	CASSSGRTSNYGYTF	TGTGCCAGCAGCTCTGGCAGAACCTCTAACTATGGCTACACCTTC
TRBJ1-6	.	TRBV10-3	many	CAISPEGGYNSPLHF	TGTGCCATCAGCCCCGAGGGGGGCTATAATTCACCCCTCCACTTT
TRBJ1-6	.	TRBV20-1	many	CSSYDRDPKLNHF	TGCAGTTCTTATGACCGGGACCCCAAACTAAATCACTTT
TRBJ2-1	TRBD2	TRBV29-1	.	CSPWTSYNEQFF	TGCAGCCCTTGGACTAGCTACAATGAGCAGTTCTTC